The clone carrying this T cell receptor beta chain was seen at least ten times. CDR3 length: 17 amino acids. The germline V and J ends were trimmed by 5 bases and 0 bases, with 19 bases remaining between them. CDR1 and CDR2 from the germline V gene are MNHEY and SMNVEV (reference sequence). The data derive from a study of T cells in Graves' hyperthyroidism and ophthalmopathy. Amplification of TCR beta CDR3 regions was performed using RNA transcripts as template. With the HTBI primer set, the TCR CDR3 went through a first round of RT-PCR. MiXCR, run by TCRdb on the multiplex PCR reads, gives a single entry per CDR3 protein. There are over 250,000 distinct CDR3 sequences in the sample; roughly 15% occur only once, and about 37% lies in the top ten.

This sequence joins TRBV27 and TRBJ1-2, with D maybe TRBD1 (6 bases). The sequence was collected from a woman aged 35 to 49 with Graves' ophthalmopathy. What was sequenced was blood. CDR3 nucleotide sequence: TGTGCCAGCAGTCGGAAGACCACAGGGAGTCCTAACTATGGCTACACCTTC. Protein sequence: CASSRKTTGSPNYGYTF.